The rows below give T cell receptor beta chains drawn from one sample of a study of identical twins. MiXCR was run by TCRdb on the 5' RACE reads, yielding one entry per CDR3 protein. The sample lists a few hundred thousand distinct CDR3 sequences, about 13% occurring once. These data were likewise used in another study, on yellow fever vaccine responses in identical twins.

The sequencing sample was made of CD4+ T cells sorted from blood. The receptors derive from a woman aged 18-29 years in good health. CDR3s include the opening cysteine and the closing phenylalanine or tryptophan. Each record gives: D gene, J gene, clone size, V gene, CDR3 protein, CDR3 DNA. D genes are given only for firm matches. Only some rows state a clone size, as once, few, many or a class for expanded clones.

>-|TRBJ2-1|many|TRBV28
CASSRTAEQFF
TGTGCCAGCAGCCGGACAGCTGAGCAGTTCTTC
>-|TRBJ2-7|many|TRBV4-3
CASSQDPAGSYEQYF
TGCGCCAGCAGCCAAGATCCAGCGGGTAGCTACGAGCAGTACTTC
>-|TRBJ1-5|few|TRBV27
CASSLSDQPQHF
TGTGCCAGCAGTTTATCGGATCAGCCCCAGCATTTT
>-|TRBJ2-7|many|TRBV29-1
CSVVTPSSYEQYF
TGCAGCGTTGTGACTCCAAGCTCCTACGAGCAGTACTTC
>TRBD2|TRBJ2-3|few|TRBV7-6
CASSKGLAGSTDTQYF
TGTGCCAGCAGCAAGGGACTAGCGGGGAGCACAGATACGCAGTATTTT
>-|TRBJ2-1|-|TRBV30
CAWSRGEIPFVKSSYNEQFF
TGTGCCTGGAGTAGGGGAGAGATCCCCTTTGTTAAAAGCTCCTACAATGAGCAGTTCTTC
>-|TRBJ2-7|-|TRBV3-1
CASSQGQVREQYF
TGTGCCAGCAGCCAAGGGCAGGTTCGCGAGCAGTACTTC
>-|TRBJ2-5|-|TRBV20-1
CSARAGSHLGETQYF
TGCAGTGCTAGAGCCGGAAGTCATTTAGGAGAGACCCAGTACTTC
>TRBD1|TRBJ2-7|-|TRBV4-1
CASSQDPLPADRGHEQYF
TGCGCCAGCAGCCAAGATCCTCTGCCTGCGGACAGGGGCCACGAGCAGTACTTC
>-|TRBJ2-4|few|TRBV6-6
CASGNIQYF
TGTGCCAGCGGAAACATTCAGTACTTC
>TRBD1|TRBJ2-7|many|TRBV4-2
CASSQGGQSYEQYF
TGTGCCAGCAGCCAAGGGGGACAGTCCTACGAGCAGTACTTC
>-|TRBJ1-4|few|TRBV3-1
CASSQRRGTNEKLFF
TGTGCCAGCAGCCAACGTCGTGGGACTAATGAAAAACTGTTTTTT
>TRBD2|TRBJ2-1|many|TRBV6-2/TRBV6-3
CASSSGLAGSSYNEQFF
TGTGCCAGCAGTTCGGGACTAGCGGGGAGCTCCTACAATGAGCAGTTCTTC
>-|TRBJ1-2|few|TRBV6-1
CASSEALLEDGYTF
TGTGCCAGCAGTGAAGCGCTATTAGAGGATGGCTACACCTTC
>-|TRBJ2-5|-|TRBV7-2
CASSPPGLRGEETQYF
TGTGCCAGCAGCCCCCCCGGGTTGAGGGGCGAAGAGACCCAGTACTTC
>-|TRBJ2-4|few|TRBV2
CASTLGAKNIQYF
TGTGCCAGCACCCTGGGAGCCAAAAACATTCAGTACTTC
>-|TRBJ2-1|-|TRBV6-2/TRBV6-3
CASSSPSGQQFF
TGTGCCAGCAGTTCCCCGAGCGGCCAACAGTTCTTC
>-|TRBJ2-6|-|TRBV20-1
CSARMTGQGSGANVLTF
TGCAGTGCTAGAATGACAGGTCAAGGCTCTGGGGCCAACGTCCTGACTTTC
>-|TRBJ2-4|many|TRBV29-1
CSVGDRKKNIQYF
TGCAGCGTTGGTGACAGGAAGAAAAACATTCAGTACTTC
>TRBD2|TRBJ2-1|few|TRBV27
CASSPLGTSGEQFF
TGTGCCAGCAGTCCATTGGGGACTAGCGGCGAGCAGTTCTTC
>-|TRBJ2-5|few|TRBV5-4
CASSLRTKQETQYF
TGTGCCAGCAGCTTGCGGACAAAACAAGAGACCCAGTACTTC
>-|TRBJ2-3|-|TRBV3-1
CASSQADKATDTQYF
TGTGCCAGCAGCCAAGCGGACAAGGCTACAGATACGCAGTATTTT
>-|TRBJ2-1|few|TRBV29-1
CSVARGNSYNEQFF
TGCAGCGTTGCGCGGGGCAACTCCTACAATGAGCAGTTCTTC
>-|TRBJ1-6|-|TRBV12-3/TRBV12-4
CASSGGVAVYNSPLHF
TGTGCCAGCAGTGGGGGCGTGGCAGTATATAATTCACCCCTCCACTTT
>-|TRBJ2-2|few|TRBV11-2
CASSLIPGGTGELFF
TGTGCCAGCAGCTTAATCCCCGGGGGTACCGGGGAGCTGTTTTTT
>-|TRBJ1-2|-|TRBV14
CASSQATVTNYGYTF
TGTGCCAGCAGCCAAGCGACAGTCACTAACTATGGCTACACCTTC
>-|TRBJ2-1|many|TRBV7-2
CASSFASESYNEQFF
TGTGCCAGCAGCTTTGCATCGGAATCCTACAATGAGCAGTTCTTC
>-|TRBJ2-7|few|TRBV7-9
CASSFYRHPYEQYF
TGTGCCAGCAGCTTCTACAGGCACCCGTACGAGCAGTACTTC
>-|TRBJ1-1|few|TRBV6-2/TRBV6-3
CASSYSINRGNTEAFF
TGTGCCAGCAGTTACTCGATTAATCGGGGAAACACTGAAGCTTTCTTT
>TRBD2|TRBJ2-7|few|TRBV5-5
CASSRGRGTYEQYF
TGTGCCAGCAGCCGCGGGCGGGGGACCTACGAGCAGTACTTC
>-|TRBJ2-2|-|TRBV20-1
CSARDPQVSVTGELFF
TGCAGTGCTAGAGATCCCCAAGTATCGGTCACCGGGGAGCTGTTTTTT
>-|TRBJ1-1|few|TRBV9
CASSEQILNTEAFF
TGTGCCAGCAGCGAGCAGATTCTGAACACTGAAGCTTTCTTT
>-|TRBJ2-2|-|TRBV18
CASSTVHPPGELFF
TGTGCCAGCTCAACCGTACACCCTCCCGGGGAGCTGTTTTTT